The 18 T cell receptor beta chains presented below share a single source sample, sequenced in a study of T cell repertoires in cytomegalovirus infection. TCRdb passed the reads through MiXCR, listing each CDR3 protein once. Of around 260,000 distinct CDR3 sequences listed, more than 20% are singletons. Sequencing was performed on PBMCs. The receptor set was obtained from a human donor in good health (CMV status not recorded). Some clones in this sample may be carry-over from other donors' samples.

The gene calls are TRBV4-3 and TRBJ2-2; 9 bases map to TRBD2. After removal of 5 bases from V and 0 bases from J, the junction contained 4 bases not matched to a gene. This CDR3 has 16 amino acids. Germline V lookup: CDR1 LGHNA, CDR2 YSLEER. CDR3 residues: CASSFLAGTNTGELFF. The CDR3 DNA sequence: TGCGCCAGCAGCTTTCTAGCGGGAACGAACACCGGGGAGCTGTTTTTT.

The V and J genes are TRBV29-1 and TRBJ2-5; tentatively, D is TRBD2 (5 bases). The length of the CDR3 is 13 residues. Germline V gene lookup returns CDR1 SQVTM and CDR2 ANQGSEA. With 5 bases removed from V and 10 bases from J, the gap between germline ends came to 20 bases. The CDR3 here is CSVRRLVDEGQYF. The CDR3 DNA reads TGCAGCGTTCGAAGGCTAGTCGACGAGGGCCAGTACTTC.

The V gene is TRBV18, the J gene TRBJ2-1; perhaps D is TRBD1 or TRBD2 (5 bases each). This CDR3 comprises 16 residues. CDR1 and CDR2 (germline): KGHSH, LQKENI. V gave up 6 bases and J gave up 5 bases, with 20 bases separating them. The CDR3 nucleotides read TGTGCCAGCTCGCTTCAAGGGGCAGGGAGTAACAATGAGCAGTTCTTC. This translates into CASSLQGAGSNNEQFF.

In this sample, this clonotype turned up many times. This chain joins TRBV7-3 and TRBJ2-3; TRBD2 matches at 7 bases. The CDR3 runs to 14 residues. Per the germline V gene, CDR1 is SGHTA and CDR2 is FQGTGA. V lost 1 base to trimming and J lost 5 bases; unmatched junction nucleotides: 3. The CDR3 is CASSLNQRGDTQYF. The CDR3 nucleotides read TGTGCCAGCAGCTTAAACCAGCGGGGAGATACGCAGTATTTT.

The gene calls are TRBV9 and TRBJ2-1; TRBD2 matches at 8 bases. CDR1 is SGDLS, CDR2 YYNGEE, per germline. The CDR3 is 15 amino acids. V lost 4 bases, J lost 4 bases, and 7 bases stayed unmatched. This chain's CDR3 is CASSKTSGLYNEQFF. DNA of the CDR3: TGTGCCAGCAGCAAAACTAGCGGTCTGTACAATGAGCAGTTCTTC.

This clonotype was seen ten or more times. CDR3: CASSELGVVAGELFF. For the CDR3, the DNA is TGTGCCAGCAGCGAGCTAGGGGTCGTCGCCGGGGAGCTGTTTTTT. The rearrangement joins TRBV7-2 to TRBJ2-2, with D perhaps matching TRBD1 (5 bases). The CDR3 totals 15 residues. Germline-derived CDR1 and CDR2 are SGHTA and FQGNSA. Trimming stripped 5 bases from V and 6 bases from J, with 16 bases between.

The genes are TRBV11-2 and TRBJ2-7; D is perhaps TRBD2 (6 bases). The ends were cut back, 4 bases at V and 1 base at J, with 11 bases in the middle. The germline V gene encodes CDR1 SGHAT and CDR2 FQNNGV. The CDR3 is 14 amino acids. CDR3 DNA: TGTGCCAGCAGCTCCTGGGAGGAGTCCTACGAGCAGTACTTC. Encoded protein: CASSSWEESYEQYF.

This clonotype was detected only a few times. This chain uses TRBV29-1 with TRBJ2-5; no clear D gene. Germline CDR1 reads SQVTM; CDR2 reads ANQGSEA. The length of the CDR3 is 12 residues. V lost 0 bases and J lost 4, with 6 bases in between. CDR3 sequence (DNA): TGCAGCGTTGAAGACAACGGAGAGACCCAGTACTTC. Encoded protein: CSVEDNGETQYF.

This clonotype was observed a handful of times. This sequence joins TRBV19 and TRBJ2-7; D is perhaps TRBD1 or TRBD2 (5 bases each). The CDR3 spans 13 residues. The V end was cut by 1 base, the J end by 6 bases, with 10 bases between. Germline V CDR1 and CDR2: LNHDA, SQIVND (reference sequence). CDR3 sequence (DNA): TGTGCCAGTAGTATAGCTCGGGACGGCGAGCAGTACTTC. Protein sequence: CASSIARDGEQYF.

This clonotype showed up many times. The rearrangement links TRBV6-1 to TRBJ1-3, with no clear D. Germline V gives CDR1 MNHNS, CDR2 SASEGT. The CDR3 totals 16 residues. Trimming left V 2 bases short and J 0 bases short, with 11 bases between. CDR3 nucleotide sequence: TGTGCCAGCAGTGAACATAACGGACCCTCTGGAAACACCATATATTTT. This translates into CASSEHNGPSGNTIYF.

This clonotype was counted between two and nine times. The chain uses TRBV7-2 and TRBJ1-2; possibly TRBD1 for D (5 bases). Germline CDR1 is SGHTA and CDR2 is FQGNSA. The CDR3 is made up of 14 amino acids. V was shortened by 0 bases and J by 8 bases, with 13 bases between the two germline ends. The CDR3 spells CASSLAFGQGGYTF. In DNA, the CDR3 is TGTGCCAGCAGCTTAGCGTTCGGGCAGGGCGGCTACACCTTC.

This clonotype came up many times. The genes are TRBV7-9 and TRBJ2-7; the D call may be TRBD1 or TRBD2 (5 bases each). Per germline, CDR1 SEHNR and CDR2 FQNEAQ (reference sequence). The CDR3 is 13 residues long. Deletions cut 5 bases from V and 0 bases from J, with 8 bases between. The CDR3 protein is CASSRGGSYEQYF. The CDR3 nucleotides are TGTGCCAGCAGCCGTGGGGGCTCCTACGAGCAGTACTTC.

The chain carries TRBV2 and TRBJ1-2; D remains ambiguous. The CDR3 spans 14 residues. The V gene lost 8 bases and the J gene lost 4 bases, with 17 bases spanning the gap. CDR1 SNHLY and CDR2 FYNNEI come from the germline V gene. CDR3 in DNA: TGTGCCAGCCGATGGGAGACGATCCGCTATGGCTACACCTTC. Its translation: CASRWETIRYGYTF.

This clonotype has at least ten counts. The chain links TRBV7-2 to TRBJ2-7; 12 bases agree with TRBD2. This CDR3 is 16 amino acids long. V lost 3 bases to trimming and J lost 0 bases; unmatched junction nucleotides: 3. Germline V CDR1 and CDR2: SGHTA, FQGNSA. The CDR3 here is CASSLATSGSSYEQYF. In nucleotides, the CDR3 is TGTGCCAGCAGCTTGGCGACTAGCGGGAGCTCCTACGAGCAGTACTTC.

The chain couples TRBV27 to TRBJ1-5; a weak D match, TRBD1 (6 bases). This CDR3 contains 16 residues. V shed 2 bases and J shed 6 bases, with 17 bases lying between them. Germline V lookup: CDR1 MNHEY, CDR2 SMNVEV (reference sequence). CDR3 coding DNA: TGTGCCAGCAGTTTACGGTCGGGGAAAGGGGGTCAGCCCCAGCATTTT. Its translation: CASSLRSGKGGQPQHF.

In this sample, this clonotype turned up a few times. The rearrangement uses TRBV20-1 and TRBJ1-3; D gene ambiguous. This CDR3 has 14 residues. V dropped 0 bases and J dropped 2 bases, with 8 bases sitting between them. Germline lookup yields CDR1 DFQATT and CDR2 SNEGSKA (reference sequence). For the CDR3, the DNA is TGCAGTGCTAGAGATCCTAGGCCTGGAAACACCATATATTTT. Its translation: CSARDPRPGNTIYF.

This clonotype was found a few times. The chain recombines TRBV7-8 with TRBJ1-4; no reliable D call. V was cut by 6 bases and J by 6 bases, with 8 bases left in between. CDR1 SGHVS and CDR2 FQNEAQ come from the germline V gene. The CDR3 length is 12 residues. CDR3 coding DNA: TGTGCCAGCAGTCATGGGGATGAAAAACTGTTTTTT. Its protein product is CASSHGDEKLFF.

This clonotype was detected many times. The V call is TRBV2, the J call TRBJ1-1, with 7 bases matching TRBD1. The ends lost 7 bases at V and 0 bases at J; junction bases unmatched: 2. The germline CDR1 and CDR2 sequences are SNHLY and FYNNEI. The CDR3 consists of 13 residues. The CDR3 nucleotides are TGTGCCAGCAACAGGGGCATGAACACTGAAGCTTTCTTT. This gives the protein CASNRGMNTEAFF.